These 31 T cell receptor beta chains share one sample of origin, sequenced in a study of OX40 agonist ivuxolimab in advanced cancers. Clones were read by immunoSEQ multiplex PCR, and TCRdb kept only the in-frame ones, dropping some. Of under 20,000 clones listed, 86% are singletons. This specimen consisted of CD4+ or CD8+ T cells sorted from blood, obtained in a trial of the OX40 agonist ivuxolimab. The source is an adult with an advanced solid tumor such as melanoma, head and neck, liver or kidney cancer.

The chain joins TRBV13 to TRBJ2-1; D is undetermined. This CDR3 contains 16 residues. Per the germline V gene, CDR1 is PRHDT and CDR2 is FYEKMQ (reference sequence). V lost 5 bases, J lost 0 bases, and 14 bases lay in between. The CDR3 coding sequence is TGTGCCAGCAGCGCAACCTCGCCGAGCTCCTACAATGAGCAGTTCTTC. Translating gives CASSATSPSSYNEQFF.

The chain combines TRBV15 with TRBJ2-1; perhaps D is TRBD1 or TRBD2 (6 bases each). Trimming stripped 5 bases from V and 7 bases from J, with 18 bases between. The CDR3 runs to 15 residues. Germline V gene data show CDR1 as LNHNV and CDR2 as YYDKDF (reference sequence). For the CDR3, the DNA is TGTGCCACCAGCCGCAGAGATAGGAGGGGGAATGAGCAGTTCTTC. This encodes CATSRRDRRGNEQFF.

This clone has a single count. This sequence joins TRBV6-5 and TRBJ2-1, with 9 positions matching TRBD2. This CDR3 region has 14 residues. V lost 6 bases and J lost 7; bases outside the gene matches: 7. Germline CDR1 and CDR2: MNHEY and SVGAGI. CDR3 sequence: CASSPSGTTNEQFF. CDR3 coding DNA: TGTGCCAGCAGCCCTAGCGGGACGACGAATGAGCAGTTCTTC.

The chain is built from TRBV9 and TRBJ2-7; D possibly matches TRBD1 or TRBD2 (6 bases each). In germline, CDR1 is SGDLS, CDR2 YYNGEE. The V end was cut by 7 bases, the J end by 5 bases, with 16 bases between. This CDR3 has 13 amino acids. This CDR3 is CASAPEGVHEQYF. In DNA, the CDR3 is TGTGCCAGCGCCCCGGAGGGGGTCCACGAGCAGTACTTC.

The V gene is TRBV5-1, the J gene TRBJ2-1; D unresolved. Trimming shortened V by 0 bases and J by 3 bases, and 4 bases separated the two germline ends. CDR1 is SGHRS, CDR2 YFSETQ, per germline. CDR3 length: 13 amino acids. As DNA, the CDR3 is TGCGCCAGCAGCTTGGAAGTCTACAATGAGCAGTTCTTC. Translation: CASSLEVYNEQFF.

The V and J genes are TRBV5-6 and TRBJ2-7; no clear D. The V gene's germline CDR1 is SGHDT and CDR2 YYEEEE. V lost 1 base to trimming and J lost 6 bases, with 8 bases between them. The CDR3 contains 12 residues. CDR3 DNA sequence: TGTGCCAGCAGCTTGAGGTCCCGCGAGCAGTACTTC. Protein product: CASSLRSREQYF.

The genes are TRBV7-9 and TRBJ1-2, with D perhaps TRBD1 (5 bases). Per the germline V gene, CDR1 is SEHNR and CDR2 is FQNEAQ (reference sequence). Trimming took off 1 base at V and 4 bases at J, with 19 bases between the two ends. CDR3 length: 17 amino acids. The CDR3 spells CASSLGGMGVLGYGYTF. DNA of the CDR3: TGTGCCAGCAGCTTAGGAGGCATGGGGGTCCTAGGCTATGGCTACACCTTC.

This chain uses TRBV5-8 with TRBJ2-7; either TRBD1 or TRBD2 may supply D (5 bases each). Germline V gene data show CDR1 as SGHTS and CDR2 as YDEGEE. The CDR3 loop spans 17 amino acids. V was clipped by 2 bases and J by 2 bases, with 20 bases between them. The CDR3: CASSFYGAGRVAYEQYF. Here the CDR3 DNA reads TGTGCCAGCAGCTTTTACGGGGCGGGCAGGGTCGCCTACGAGCAGTACTTC. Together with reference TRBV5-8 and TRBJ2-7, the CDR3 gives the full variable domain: EAGVTQSPTHLIKTRGQQATLRCSPISGHTSVYWYQQALGLGLQFLLWYDEGEERNRGNFPPRFSGRQFPNYSSELNVNALELEDSALYLCASSFYGAGRVAYEQYFGPGTRLTVT.

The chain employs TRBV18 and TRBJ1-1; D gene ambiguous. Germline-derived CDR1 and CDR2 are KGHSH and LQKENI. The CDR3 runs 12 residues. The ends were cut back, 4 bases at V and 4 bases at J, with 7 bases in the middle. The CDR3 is CASSRDGTEAFF. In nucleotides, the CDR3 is TGTGCCAGCTCACGGGATGGCACTGAAGCTTTCTTT.

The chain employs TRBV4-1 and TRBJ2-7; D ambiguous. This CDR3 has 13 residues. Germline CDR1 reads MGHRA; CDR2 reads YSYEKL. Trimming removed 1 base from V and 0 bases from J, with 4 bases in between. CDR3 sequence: CASSQGSSYEQYF. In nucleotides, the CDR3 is TGCGCCAGCAGCCAAGGTTCCTCCTACGAGCAGTACTTC.

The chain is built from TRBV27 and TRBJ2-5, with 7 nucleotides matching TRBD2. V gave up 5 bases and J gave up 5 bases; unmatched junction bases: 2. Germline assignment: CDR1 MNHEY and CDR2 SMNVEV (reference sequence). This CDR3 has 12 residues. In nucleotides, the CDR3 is TGTGCCAGCAGTGAGGGAGGGGAGACCCAGTACTTC. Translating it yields CASSEGGETQYF.

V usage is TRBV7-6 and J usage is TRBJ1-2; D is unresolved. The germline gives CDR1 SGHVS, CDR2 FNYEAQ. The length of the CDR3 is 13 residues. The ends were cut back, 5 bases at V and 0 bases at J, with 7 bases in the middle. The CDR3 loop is CASSNTANYGYTF. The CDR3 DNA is TGTGCCAGCAGCAACACAGCTAACTATGGCTACACCTTC.

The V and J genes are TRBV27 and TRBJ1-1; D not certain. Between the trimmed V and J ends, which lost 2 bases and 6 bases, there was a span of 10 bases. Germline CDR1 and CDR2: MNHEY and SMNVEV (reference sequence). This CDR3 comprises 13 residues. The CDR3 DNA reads TGTGCCAGCAGTTTAGCGCTTGACTCTGAAGCTTTCTTT. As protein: CASSLALDSEAFF.

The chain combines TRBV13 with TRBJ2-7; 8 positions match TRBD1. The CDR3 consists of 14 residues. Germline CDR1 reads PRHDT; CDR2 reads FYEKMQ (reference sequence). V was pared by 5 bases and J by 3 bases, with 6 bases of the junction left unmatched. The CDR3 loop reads CASSRGQGIYEQYF. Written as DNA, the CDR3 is TGTGCCAGCAGCAGAGGACAGGGAATCTACGAGCAGTACTTC. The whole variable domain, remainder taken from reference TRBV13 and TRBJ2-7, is AAGVIQSPRHLIKEKRETATLKCYPIPRHDTVYWYQQGPGQDPQFLISFYEKMQSDKGSIPDRFSAQQFSDYHSELNMSSLELGDSALYFCASSRGQGIYEQYFGPGTRLTVT.

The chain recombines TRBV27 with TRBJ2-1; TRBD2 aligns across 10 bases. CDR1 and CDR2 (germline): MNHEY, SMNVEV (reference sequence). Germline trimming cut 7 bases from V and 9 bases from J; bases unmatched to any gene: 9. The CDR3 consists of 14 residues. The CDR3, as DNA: TGTGCCAGCAATTCCCCGGGACTAGCGATTGAGCAGTTCTTC. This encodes CASNSPGLAIEQFF.

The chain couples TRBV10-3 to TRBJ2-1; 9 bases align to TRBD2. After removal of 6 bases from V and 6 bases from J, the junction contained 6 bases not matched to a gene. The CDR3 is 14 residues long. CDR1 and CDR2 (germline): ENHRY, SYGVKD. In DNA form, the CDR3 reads TGTGCCATCAGGGCGGGGGGGCGGCCCAATGAGCAGTTCTTC. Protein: CAIRAGGRPNEQFF.

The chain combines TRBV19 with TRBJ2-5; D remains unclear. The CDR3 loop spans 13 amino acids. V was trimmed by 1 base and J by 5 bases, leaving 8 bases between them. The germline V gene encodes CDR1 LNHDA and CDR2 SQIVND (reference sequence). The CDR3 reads CASSIGFRETQYF. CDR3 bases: TGTGCCAGTAGTATAGGCTTCAGGGAGACCCAGTACTTC.

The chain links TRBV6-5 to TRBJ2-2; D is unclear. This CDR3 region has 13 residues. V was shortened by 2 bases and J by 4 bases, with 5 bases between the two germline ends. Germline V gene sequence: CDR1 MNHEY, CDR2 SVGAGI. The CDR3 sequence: CASSYSGTGELFF. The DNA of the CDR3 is TGTGCCAGCAGTTACAGTGGCACCGGGGAGCTGTTTTTT.

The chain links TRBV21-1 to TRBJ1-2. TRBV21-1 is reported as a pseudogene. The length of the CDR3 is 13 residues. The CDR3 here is CASSKAHSNGYTF. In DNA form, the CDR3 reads TGTGCCAGCAGCAAGGCACATAGTAATGGCTACACCTTC.

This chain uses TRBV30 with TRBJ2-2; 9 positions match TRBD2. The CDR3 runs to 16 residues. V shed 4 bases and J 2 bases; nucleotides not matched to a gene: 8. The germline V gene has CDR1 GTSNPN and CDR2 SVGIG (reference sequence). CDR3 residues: CAWIPGTSPNTGELFF. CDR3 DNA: TGTGCCTGGATTCCCGGGACTAGCCCTAACACCGGGGAGCTGTTTTTT.

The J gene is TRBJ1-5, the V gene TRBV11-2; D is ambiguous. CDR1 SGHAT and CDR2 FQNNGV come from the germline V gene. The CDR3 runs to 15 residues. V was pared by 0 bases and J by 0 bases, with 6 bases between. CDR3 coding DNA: TGTGCCAGCAGCTTAGAGGCTGGTAGCAATCAGCCCCAGCATTTT. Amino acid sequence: CASSLEAGSNQPQHF.

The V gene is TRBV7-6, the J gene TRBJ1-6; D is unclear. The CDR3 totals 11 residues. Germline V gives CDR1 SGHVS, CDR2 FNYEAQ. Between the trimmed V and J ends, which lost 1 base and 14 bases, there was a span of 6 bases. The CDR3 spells CASSLDRTLHF. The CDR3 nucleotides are TGTGCCAGCAGCTTAGACCGCACCCTCCACTTT.

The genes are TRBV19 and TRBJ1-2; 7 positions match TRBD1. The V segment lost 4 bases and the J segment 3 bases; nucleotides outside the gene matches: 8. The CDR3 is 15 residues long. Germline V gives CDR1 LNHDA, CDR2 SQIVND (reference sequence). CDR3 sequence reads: CASSTDRVGYYGYTF. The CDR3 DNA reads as TGTGCCAGTAGTACTGACAGGGTTGGGTACTATGGCTACACCTTC.

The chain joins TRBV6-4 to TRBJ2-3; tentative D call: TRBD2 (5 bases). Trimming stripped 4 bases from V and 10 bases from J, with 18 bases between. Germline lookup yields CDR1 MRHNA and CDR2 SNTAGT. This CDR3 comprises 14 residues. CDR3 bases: TGTGCCAGCAGTGCGGCGGGCGGCAATTACCCGCAGTATTTT. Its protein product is CASSAAGGNYPQYF.

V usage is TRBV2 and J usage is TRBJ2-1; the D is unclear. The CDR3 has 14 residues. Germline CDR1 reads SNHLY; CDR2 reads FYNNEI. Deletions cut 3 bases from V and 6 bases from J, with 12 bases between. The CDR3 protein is CASSDPRRPNEQFF. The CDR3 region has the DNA TGTGCCAGCAGTGACCCCCGAAGGCCCAATGAGCAGTTCTTC.

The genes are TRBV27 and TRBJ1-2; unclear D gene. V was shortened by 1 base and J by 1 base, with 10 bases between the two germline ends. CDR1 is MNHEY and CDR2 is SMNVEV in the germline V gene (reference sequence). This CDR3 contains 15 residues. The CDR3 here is CASSLLATFNYGYTF. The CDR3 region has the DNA TGTGCCAGCAGTTTATTGGCGACATTTAACTATGGCTACACCTTC.

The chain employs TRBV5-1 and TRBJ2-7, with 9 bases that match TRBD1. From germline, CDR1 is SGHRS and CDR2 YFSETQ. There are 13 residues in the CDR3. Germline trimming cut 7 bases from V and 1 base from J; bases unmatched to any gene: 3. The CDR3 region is CASAGTGSYEQYF. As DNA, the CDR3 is TGCGCCAGCGCCGGGACAGGGTCCTACGAGCAGTACTTC.

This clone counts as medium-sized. In DNA form, the CDR3 reads TGCGCCAGCAGCTTGGGGACTCTCTACGAGCAGTACTTC. This codes for CASSLGTLYEQYF. The chain joins TRBV5-1 to TRBJ2-7, with D possibly matching TRBD2 (5 bases). CDR1 SGHRS and CDR2 YFSETQ come from the germline V gene. There are 13 residues in the CDR3. V lost 0 bases and J lost 3, with 7 bases in between.

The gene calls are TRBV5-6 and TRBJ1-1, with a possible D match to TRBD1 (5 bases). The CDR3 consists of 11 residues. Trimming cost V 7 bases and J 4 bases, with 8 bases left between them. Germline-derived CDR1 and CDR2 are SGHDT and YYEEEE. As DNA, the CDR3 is TGTGCCAGCGGGAGGGGCACTGAAGCTTTCTTT. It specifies CASGRGTEAFF.

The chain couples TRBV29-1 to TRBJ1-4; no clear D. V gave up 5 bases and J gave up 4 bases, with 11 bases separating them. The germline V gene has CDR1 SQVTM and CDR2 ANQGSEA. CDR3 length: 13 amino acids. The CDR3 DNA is TGCAGCGTTTGCAGGTCCTTTAATGAAAAACTGTTTTTT. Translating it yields CSVCRSFNEKLFF.

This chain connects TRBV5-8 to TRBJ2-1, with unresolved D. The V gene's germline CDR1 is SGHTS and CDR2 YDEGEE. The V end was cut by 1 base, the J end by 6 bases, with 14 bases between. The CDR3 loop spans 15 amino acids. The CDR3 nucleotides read TGTGCCAGCAGCTTGCTGGTTTATCCCTTCAATGAGCAGTTCTTC. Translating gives CASSLLVYPFNEQFF.